The rows below give T cell receptor beta chains drawn from one sample of a study of cytomegalovirus exposure and HLA in healthy donors. Libraries were prepared by immunoSEQ multiplex PCR; TCRdb keeps only in-frame clonotypes and omits some of them. The sample lists tens of thousands of clones, more than 70% occurring once. Source material: PBMCs. The receptors shown here come from a woman in her twenties or thirties in good health and CMV-seropositive. Each CDR3 is given with its conserved first and last residue. The D gene is left open where the match is weak. A clone size is listed for some rows: how often the clone was seen (once, few, many), or a class if it is expanded.

j_call v_call clone_size d_call cdr3_nt cdr3_aa
TRBJ2-3 TRBV6-4 . TRBD2 TGTGCCAGCAGTGACAGTTCCCTTAGCGGGGGGGCAGATACGCAGTATTTT CASSDSSLSGGADTQYF
TRBJ2-3 TRBV5-8 . . TGTGCCAGCAGCTTGGACAGAAGCACAGATACGCAGTATTTT CASSLDRSTDTQYF
TRBJ2-7 TRBV28 few . TGTGCCAGCAGGGGGGGGGCCCTCATGGACATAGACGAGCAGTACTTC CASRGGALMDIDEQYF
TRBJ2-5 TRBV18 . . TGTGCCAGCTCACCAATTCAACAAGAGACCCAGTACTTC CASSPIQQETQYF
TRBJ2-5 TRBV5-4 . TRBD2 TGTGCCAGCAGCTTGGGGACTAGAAGATTGGGTATGGAGACCCAGTACTTC CASSLGTRRLGMETQYF
TRBJ2-7 TRBV19 . TRBD1 TGTGCCAGTAGTATTACAGGGGGCATCTACGAGCAGTACTTC CASSITGGIYEQYF
TRBJ2-7 TRBV7-8 . TRBD2 TGTGCCAGCAGCCGGCCCGGGACTAGCTCCTACGAGCAGTACTTC CASSRPGTSSYEQYF
TRBJ2-5 TRBV29-1 . TRBD2 TGCAGCCCTATTCTAGCGGGGGAAGAGACCCAGTACTTC CSPILAGEETQYF
TRBJ2-1 TRBV19 . TRBD1 TGTGCCAGTAGTAAAATGGTCAGGGGGAATGAGCAGTTCTTC CASSKMVRGNEQFF
TRBJ2-7 TRBV6-1 . TRBD1 TGTGCCAGCAGCGTTACAGGGGCCCCCTACGAGCAGTACTTC CASSVTGAPYEQYF
TRBJ1-2 TRBV6-1 . TRBD1 TGTGCCAGCAGTGTTAGGGGGACAGGGGTGGGGTATGGCTACACCTTC CASSVRGTGVGYGYTF
TRBJ2-1 TRBV25-1 . TRBD1 TGTGCCAGCAGTAGCCAGGACAGGGGAAGCAATGAGCAGTTCTTC CASSSQDRGSNEQFF
TRBJ1-1 TRBV5-4 . . TGTGCCAGCAGCACCCCCCACAGGGACACTGAAGCTTTCTTT CASSTPHRDTEAFF
TRBJ1-1 TRBV28 . TRBD1 TGTGCCAGCAGTTTCGGGTTCAGGGGGCGAGTTGAAGCTTTCTTT CASSFGFRGRVEAFF
TRBJ1-5 TRBV6-6 . . TGTGCCAGCAGATACCGAGAATATAGCAATCAGCCCCAGCATTTT CASRYREYSNQPQHF
TRBJ1-2 TRBV16 . . TGTGCCAGCAGCCCAGGGATAACAGGCCATGGCTACACCTTC CASSPGITGHGYTF
TRBJ1-2 TRBV6-4 . TRBD1 TGTGCCAGCAGTGCCACCCCGGACAGGCCAGGCCGGGATGGCTACACCTTC CASSATPDRPGRDGYTF
TRBJ1-1 TRBV12-5 . . TGTGCTAGTGGTTCCTCGGGTCACATGAACACTGAAGCTTTCTTT CASGSSGHMNTEAFF
TRBJ2-3 TRBV29-1 few . TGCAGCGCCCGACCGACACCGAGCACAGATACGCAGTATTTT CSARPTPSTDTQYF
TRBJ2-1 TRBV7-9 once . TGTGCCAGCAGCTTAAACCAGGGATCCTACAATGAGCAGTTCTTC CASSLNQGSYNEQFF
TRBJ2-7 TRBV18 . TRBD1 TGTGCCAGCTTCGACAGGGCCCACGAGCAGTACTTC CASFDRAHEQYF
TRBJ1-1 TRBV14 once . TGTGCCAGCAAGAAACAGGTGAACACTGAAGCTTTCTTT CASKKQVNTEAFF
TRBJ1-4 TRBV5-1 . . TGCGCCAGCAGCTTGGGAACAGGGAGCGAAAAACTGTTTTTT CASSLGTGSEKLFF
TRBJ2-3 TRBV10-3 once TRBD2 TGTGCCACGGACGGCGGGGGAAGGGGCACAGATACGCAGTATTTT CATDGGGRGTDTQYF
TRBJ1-1 TRBV18 . TRBD1 TGTGCCAGCTCACCAGAGCAGACAGGGGTTATGGGAGTTCGAGCTTTCTTT CASSPEQTGVMGVRAFF
TRBJ1-2 TRBV30 . TRBD1 TGTGCCTGGATTGACAGGGGCGAAGGCTACACCTTC CAWIDRGEGYTF
TRBJ1-1 TRBV5-6 . . TGTGCCAGCAGCTTTTGGGACTTCACTGAAGCTTTCTTT CASSFWDFTEAFF
TRBJ1-5 TRBV28 . . TGTGCCAGCAGTTTGGTAGGGGCTCGCAATCAGCCCCAGCATTTT CASSLVGARNQPQHF
TRBJ1-4 TRBV5-6 few TRBD1 TGTGCCAGCAGCTTGCGTGAGGGGGCGGCTAATGAAAAACTGTTTTTT CASSLREGAANEKLFF
TRBJ2-3 TRBV6-1 . . TGTGCCAGCAGTGACAGGGAAACAGATACGCAGTATTTT CASSDRETDTQYF
TRBJ2-4 TRBV25-1 . . TGTGCCAGCAGTGAATGGGGGACTGGGGCCTCAAACATTCAGTACTTC CASSEWGTGASNIQYF
TRBJ1-2 TRBV28 . . TGTGCCAGCGCGGCACAGGTCGGCAACTATGGCTACACCTTC CASAAQVGNYGYTF
TRBJ2-7 TRBV2 . . TGTGCCAGCAGCGACCCCGGGACTTCCACCTACGAGCAGTACTTC CASSDPGTSTYEQYF
TRBJ2-7 TRBV5-1 . TRBD2 TGCGCCAGCAGCCTAAGCGGGGGTTACGAGCAGTACTTC CASSLSGGYEQYF
TRBJ1-2 TRBV7-8 . . TGTGCCAGCAGCGTTGTTGGTGTCGTCTACGCCTTC CASSVVGVVYAF
TRBJ1-1 TRBV6-5 . . TGTGCCAGCAGTTACTCCGGGACAACGAACACTGAAGCTTTCTTT CASSYSGTTNTEAFF
TRBJ2-2 TRBV27 . . TGTGCCAGCAGTTCGGTCGGGGAGCTGTTTTTT CASSSVGELFF
TRBJ2-5 TRBV11-3 . TRBD1 TGTGCCAGCAGCTTAACAGGGGGTGGAGAGACCCAGTACTTC CASSLTGGGETQYF
TRBJ2-3 TRBV19 . . TGTGCCAGTAGTACCCCTGCATTGACACCAGATACGCAGTATTTT CASSTPALTPDTQYF
TRBJ1-1 TRBV7-9 . . TGTGCCAGCAGCTTAGTTCACGGGGACACTGAAGCTTTCTTT CASSLVHGDTEAFF
TRBJ2-1 TRBV6-5 . TRBD1 TGTGCCAGCAGAACTCGGGACAGGGCCTACAATGAGCAGTTCTTC CASRTRDRAYNEQFF
TRBJ1-1 TRBV21-1 . . TGTGCCAGCAGCAAAGGGCAGGGGGCGGGCCACACTGAAGCTTTCTTT CASSKGQGAGHTEAFF